The 21 T cell receptor beta chains in this list originate from one sample, sequenced in a study of technical replicates of blood from several donors. The table came from immunoSEQ multiplex PCR; TCRdb's copy has only in-frame clones and leaves some out. This table has approximately 81,000 clones, 90% to 96% appearing once. Source material: T cells isolated from PBMCs. These receptor sequences come from a human donor in good health.

V is TRBV30 and J is TRBJ2-1, with 11 bases that match TRBD2. The ends lost 5 bases at V and 0 bases at J; junction bases unmatched: 12. Germline V gives CDR1 GTSNPN, CDR2 SVGIG (reference sequence). The CDR3 has 18 residues. The CDR3 DNA sequence: TGTGCCTGGGCTGGACTAGCGGGCACAACTAGCTCCTACAATGAGCAGTTCTTC. This translates into CAWAGLAGTTSSYNEQFF. Full variable domain (remainder filled in from reference TRBV30 and TRBJ2-1): SQTIHQWPATLVQPVGSPLSLECTVEGTSNPNLYWYRQAAGRGLQLLFYSVGIGQISSEVPQNLSASRPQDRQFILSSKKLLLSDSGFYLCAWAGLAGTTSSYNEQFFGPGTRLTVL.

The chain has TRBV6-1 and TRBJ1-5; possible D gene TRBD1, 6 bases. V was clipped by 8 bases and J by 6 bases, with 14 bases between them. The CDR3 length is 13 residues. Germline lookup yields CDR1 MNHNS and CDR2 SASEGT. The CDR3 coding sequence is TGTGCCAGCGGAACAGGGCTAGGTCAGCCCCAGCATTTT. Encoded protein: CASGTGLGQPQHF.

The chain couples TRBV10-2 to TRBJ2-7; TRBD2 matches at 11 bases. CDR3 length equals 14 residues. V shed 5 bases and J 2 bases; nucleotides not matched to a gene: 2. From germline, CDR1 is WSHSY and CDR2 SAAADI. This CDR3 reads CASSPGLAAYEQYF. The CDR3 nucleotides are TGCGCCAGCAGTCCGGGACTAGCGGCCTACGAGCAGTACTTC.

This chain joins TRBV28 and TRBJ2-7; TRBD1 is a possible D gene (6 bases). The germline V and J ends were trimmed by 5 bases and 3 bases, with 26 bases remaining between them. CDR3 length: 18 residues. Germline values: CDR1 MDHEN, CDR2 SYDVKM. As DNA, the CDR3 is TGTGCCAGCAGTAACAGGGCTCCGGGGATAAAGGGAATCTACGAGCAGTACTTC. This translates into CASSNRAPGIKGIYEQYF.

V gene TRBV28 combines with J gene TRBJ2-1; a possible D gene is TRBD2 (5 bases). The CDR3 is 14 amino acids. V was pared by 5 bases and J by 4 bases, with 12 bases between. Germline values: CDR1 MDHEN, CDR2 SYDVKM. CDR3 region: CASSPGSRYNEQFF. CDR3 bases: TGTGCCAGCAGTCCGGGGAGTCGTTACAATGAGCAGTTCTTC.

This clone is a singleton in its sample. The V gene is TRBV15, the J gene TRBJ2-1, with a possible D match to TRBD2 (6 bases). V shed 0 bases and J shed 2 bases, with 11 bases lying between them. The CDR3 runs to 16 residues. The germline V gene encodes CDR1 LNHNV and CDR2 YYDKDF (reference sequence). CDR3 in amino acids: CATSRDVLATYNEQFF. CDR3 coding DNA: TGTGCCACCAGCAGAGATGTACTAGCTACCTACAATGAGCAGTTCTTC.

The V gene is TRBV19, the J gene TRBJ1-5, with no clear D. This CDR3 region has 14 residues. The germline gives CDR1 LNHDA, CDR2 SQIVND (reference sequence). V was pared by 4 bases and J by 2 bases, with 9 bases between. CDR3 nucleotide sequence: TGTGCCAGTAGTAGTCGGCGGGGCAATCAGCCCCAGCATTTT. Amino acid sequence: CASSSRRGNQPQHF.

The count of this clone is one. Compared with germline, one end of the junction differs, possibly owing to a read error. The J gene is TRBJ2-7, the V gene TRBV6-5, with D maybe TRBD2 (5 bases). CDR3 length equals 12 residues. Germline-derived CDR1 and CDR2 are MNHEY and SVGAGI. CDR3 in DNA: TGTGCCAGCAGTTCACTTCCGGGATTACTTAAGTTC. Translating it yields CASSSLPGLLKF.

This rearrangement joins TRBV5-1 to TRBJ2-7; 7 positions match TRBD1. V gave up 0 bases and J gave up 5 bases; unmatched junction bases: 2. This CDR3 spans 13 amino acids. Germline-derived CDR1 and CDR2 are SGHRS and YFSETQ. CDR3 in amino acids: CASSLDRGNEQYF. The CDR3 coding sequence is TGCGCCAGCAGCTTGGACAGGGGAAACGAGCAGTACTTC.

V gene TRBV10-3 combines with J gene TRBJ2-6; D possibly corresponds to TRBD1 (6 bases). The CDR3 covers 13 residues. CDR1 is ENHRY, CDR2 SYGVKD, per germline. V lost 9 bases, J lost 4 bases, and 10 bases lay in between. In DNA, the CDR3 is TGTGCCATAGGGCAGGGGGGGGCCAACGTCCTGACTTTC. Protein product: CAIGQGGANVLTF.

The chain joins TRBV10-1 to TRBJ2-3, with unresolved D. CDR1 is WNHNN, CDR2 SYGVQD, per germline (reference sequence). CDR3 length: 16 amino acids. Trimming removed 2 bases from V and 1 base from J, with 13 bases in between. In DNA form, the CDR3 reads TGCGCCAGCAGTGAGGCTTGGGCTTCTGGCACAGATACGCAGTATTTT. It specifies CASSEAWASGTDTQYF.

The chain carries TRBV15 and TRBJ2-1, with TRBD2 as a possible D gene (5 bases). The V end was cut by 9 bases, the J end by 2 bases, with 11 bases between. Germline assignment: CDR1 LNHNV and CDR2 YYDKDF (reference sequence). CDR3 length equals 13 residues. CDR3 nucleotides: TGTGCCACGGAAAGTAGCGCCTACAATGAGCAGTTCTTC. Translated: CATESSAYNEQFF.

The V gene is TRBV5-5, the J gene TRBJ1-3, with D perhaps matching TRBD1 (5 bases). Germline CDR1 SGHKS, CDR2 YYEKEE (reference sequence). CDR3 length equals 17 residues. V was clipped by 1 base and J by 2 bases, with 16 bases between them. In nucleotides, the CDR3 is TGTGCCAGCAGCTTGATTCAGGACATCCGGCCTGGAAACACCATATATTTT. Residues: CASSLIQDIRPGNTIYF.

The gene calls are TRBV27 and TRBJ2-7, with TRBD1 matching 7 bases. Trimming removed 4 bases from V and 4 bases from J; junction bases left unmatched: 4. CDR1 is MNHEY and CDR2 is SMNVEV in the germline V gene (reference sequence). The length of the CDR3 is 13 residues. CDR3 protein: CASSSTGRYEQYF. The CDR3 DNA sequence: TGTGCCAGCAGTTCGACAGGGCGATACGAGCAGTACTTC.

The chain carries TRBV19 and TRBJ1-2; 7 nucleotides align to TRBD1. CDR1 and CDR2 (germline): LNHDA, SQIVND (reference sequence). Losses at the gene ends were 7 bases for V and 8 bases for J; bases not matched to a gene: 13. The CDR3 sequence is 14 residues long. The CDR3 coding sequence is TGTGCCAGTAACCTCGGACAGGCGGTTAAGGGCTACACCTTC. This translates into CASNLGQAVKGYTF.

The chain joins TRBV2 to TRBJ2-5; D uncertain. V was clipped by 8 bases and J by 11 bases, with 12 bases between them. CDR3 size: 10 residues. Germline lookup yields CDR1 SNHLY and CDR2 FYNNEI. CDR3 DNA: TGTGCCAGCCGACCCCTAGTACAGTACTTC. This translates into CASRPLVQYF.

The CDR3 spells CASSITSGRGHEQYF. The CDR3 DNA reads TGTGCCAGTAGTATAACTAGCGGGAGAGGCCACGAGCAGTACTTC. The chain has TRBV19 and TRBJ2-7, with 11 bases matching TRBD2. The J segment lost 5 bases and the V segment lost 2 bases, leaving 5 bases of the junction unmatched. CDR1 and CDR2 (germline): LNHDA, SQIVND (reference sequence). CDR3 size: 15 residues.

The rearrangement uses TRBV2 and TRBJ2-1; 7 positions match TRBD1. CDR3 length equals 13 residues. The germline gives CDR1 SNHLY, CDR2 FYNNEI. Trimming at V came to 3 bases and at J to 6 bases, leaving 2 bases not matched to a gene. The CDR3 loop is CASSDQGVNEQFF. DNA of the CDR3: TGTGCCAGCAGTGATCAGGGGGTCAATGAGCAGTTCTTC.

The chain employs TRBV19 and TRBJ2-4, with 9 bases lining up with TRBD2. The CDR3 has 16 amino acids. V lost 5 bases, J lost 8 bases, and 13 bases stayed unmatched. Germline lookup yields CDR1 LNHDA and CDR2 SQIVND (reference sequence). The CDR3 spells CASSGGLAGGGDIQYF. The CDR3 DNA follows: TGTGCCAGTAGTGGAGGCTTGGCGGGAGGGGGTGACATTCAGTACTTC.

The rearrangement uses TRBV19 and TRBJ2-5; 7 positions agree with TRBD2. V lost 3 bases to trimming and J lost 7 bases; unmatched junction nucleotides: 8. The CDR3 runs 14 residues. Germline CDR1 LNHDA, CDR2 SQIVND (reference sequence). The DNA of the CDR3 is TGTGCCAGTAGTATGCAAACTAGCGCCCCGACCCAGTACTTC. Protein product: CASSMQTSAPTQYF.

This clone was seen only once. The rearrangement links TRBV30 to TRBJ1-6, with a possible D match to TRBD1 (6 bases). The V and J ends lost 0 bases and 9 bases respectively, with 9 bases between them. Germline values: CDR1 GTSNPN, CDR2 SVGIG (reference sequence). The length of the CDR3 is 13 residues. The CDR3 sequence: CAWSVETGSPLHF. The CDR3 nucleotides read TGTGCCTGGAGTGTAGAGACAGGTTCACCCCTCCACTTT. The full variable domain, in which reference TRBV30 and TRBJ1-6 provide the parts outside the CDR3, is SQTIHQWPATLVQPVGSPLSLECTVEGTSNPNLYWYRQAAGRGLQLLFYSVGIGQISSEVPQNLSASRPQDRQFILSSKKLLLSDSGFYLCAWSVETGSPLHFGNGTRLTVT.